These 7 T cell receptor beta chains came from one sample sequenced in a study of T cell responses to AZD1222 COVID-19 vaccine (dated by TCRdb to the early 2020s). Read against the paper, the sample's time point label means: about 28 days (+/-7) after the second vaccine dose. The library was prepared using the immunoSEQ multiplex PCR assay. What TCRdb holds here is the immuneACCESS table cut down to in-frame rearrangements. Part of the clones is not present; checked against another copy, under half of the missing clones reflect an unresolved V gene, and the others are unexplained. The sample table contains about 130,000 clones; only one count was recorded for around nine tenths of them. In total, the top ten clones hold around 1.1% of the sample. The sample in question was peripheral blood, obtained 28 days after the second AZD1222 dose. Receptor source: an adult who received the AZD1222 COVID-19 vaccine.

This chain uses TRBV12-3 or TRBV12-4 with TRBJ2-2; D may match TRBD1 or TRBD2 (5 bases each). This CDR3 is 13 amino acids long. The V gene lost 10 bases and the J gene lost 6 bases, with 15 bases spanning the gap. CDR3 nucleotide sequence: TGTGCCACCGCGGTTGGGGGATCCGGGGAGCTGTTTTTT. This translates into CATAVGGSGELFF.

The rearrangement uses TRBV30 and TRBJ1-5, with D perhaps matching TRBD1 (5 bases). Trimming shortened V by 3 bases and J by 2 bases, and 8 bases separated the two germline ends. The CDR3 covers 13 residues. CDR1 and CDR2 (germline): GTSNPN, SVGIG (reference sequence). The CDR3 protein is CAWSGGGNQPQHF. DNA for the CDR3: TGTGCCTGGAGCGGGGGAGGCAATCAGCCCCAGCATTTT. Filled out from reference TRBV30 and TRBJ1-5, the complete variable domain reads SQTIHQWPATLVQPVGSPLSLECTVEGTSNPNLYWYRQAAGRGLQLLFYSVGIGQISSEVPQNLSASRPQDRQFILSSKKLLLSDSGFYLCAWSGGGNQPQHFGDGTRLSIL.

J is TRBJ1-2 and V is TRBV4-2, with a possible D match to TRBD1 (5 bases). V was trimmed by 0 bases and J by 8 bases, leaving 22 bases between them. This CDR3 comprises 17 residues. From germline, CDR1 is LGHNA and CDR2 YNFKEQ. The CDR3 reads CASSQDGFGSRDWGYTF. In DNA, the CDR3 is TGTGCCAGCAGCCAAGATGGGTTTGGATCGAGGGACTGGGGCTACACCTTC.

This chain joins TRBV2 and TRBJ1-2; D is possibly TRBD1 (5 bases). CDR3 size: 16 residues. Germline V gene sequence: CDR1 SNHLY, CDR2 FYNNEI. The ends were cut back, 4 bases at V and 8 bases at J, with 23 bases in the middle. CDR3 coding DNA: TGTGCCAGCAGTGCCACGCTCCGGGGCGACGAGGGCGGCTACACCTTC. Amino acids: CASSATLRGDEGGYTF.

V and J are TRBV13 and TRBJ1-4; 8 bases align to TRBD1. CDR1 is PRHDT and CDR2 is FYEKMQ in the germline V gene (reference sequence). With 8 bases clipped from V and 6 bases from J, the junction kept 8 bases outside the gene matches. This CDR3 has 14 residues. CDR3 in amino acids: CASARTGNDEKLFF. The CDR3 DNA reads TGTGCCAGCGCAAGGACAGGGAACGATGAAAAACTGTTTTTT.

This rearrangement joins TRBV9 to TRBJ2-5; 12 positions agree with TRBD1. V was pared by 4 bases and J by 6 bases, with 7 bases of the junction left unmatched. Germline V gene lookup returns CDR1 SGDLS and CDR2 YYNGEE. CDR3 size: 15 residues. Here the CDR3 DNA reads TGTGCCAGCAGCCCCCGGGGACAGGGGGCTCAGACCCAGTACTTC. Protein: CASSPRGQGAQTQYF.

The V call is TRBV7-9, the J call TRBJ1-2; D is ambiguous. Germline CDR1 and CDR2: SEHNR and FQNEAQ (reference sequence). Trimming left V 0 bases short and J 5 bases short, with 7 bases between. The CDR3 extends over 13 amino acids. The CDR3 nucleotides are TGTGCCAGCAGCTTAGCGGTCGGTTATGGCTACACCTTC. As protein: CASSLAVGYGYTF. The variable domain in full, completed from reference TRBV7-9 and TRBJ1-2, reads DTGVSQNPRHKITKRGQNVTFRCDPISEHNRLYWYRQTLGQGPEFLTYFQNEAQLEKSRLLSDRFSAERPKGSFSTLEIQRTEQGDSAMYLCASSLAVGYGYTFGSGTRLTVV.